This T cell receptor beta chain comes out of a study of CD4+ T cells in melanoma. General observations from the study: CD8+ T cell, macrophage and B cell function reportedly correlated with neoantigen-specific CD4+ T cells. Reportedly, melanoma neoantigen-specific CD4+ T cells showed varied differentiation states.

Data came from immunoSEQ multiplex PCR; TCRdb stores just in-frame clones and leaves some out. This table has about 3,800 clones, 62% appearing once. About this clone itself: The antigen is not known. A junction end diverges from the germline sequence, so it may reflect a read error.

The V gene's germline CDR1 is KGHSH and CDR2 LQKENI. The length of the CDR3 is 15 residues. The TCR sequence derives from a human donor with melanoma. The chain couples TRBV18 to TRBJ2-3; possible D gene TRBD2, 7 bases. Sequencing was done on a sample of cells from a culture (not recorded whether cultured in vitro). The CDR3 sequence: CAGSPEGGETDTQYF. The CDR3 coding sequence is TGTGCCGGCTCACCCGAGGGGGGGGAGACAGATACGCAGTATTTT.